This T cell receptor (beta chain) is drawn from a study of beta chain features in type 1 diabetes (dated by TCRdb to 2016 to 2019). At the level of the whole study: Patients and healthy donors did not differ in mean age, gender distribution, total cell number or subset yield. Whereas all 30 or so donors provided naive and central memory subsets, regulatory and stem cell-like memory subsets were isolated from just 8 patients and about 8 healthy donors. Across all samples, fewer than 110,000,000 sorted cells were examined, and cell number per subset correlated strongly with RNA yield. In the study, TCRB repertoires of sorted circulating CD4+ T cell subsets from recently diagnosed type 1 diabetes patients were compared with those of matched healthy donors. What the research found in general, with its limitations: Naive, central memory and regulatory TCRB repertoires appeared to be more alike among patients than among healthy donors. In all four CD4+ subsets, TCRB CDR3 length was moderately but significantly shorter in type 1 diabetes patients. Because cDNA was sequenced instead of genomic DNA, highly expressing activated cells could be over-represented, though the groups showed no difference in activation or CD3 levels. Patients with type 1 diabetes made fewer insertions and deleted more nucleotides at VDJ recombination sites, implying thymic rearrangement abnormalities. Because small numbers of individuals were included in the HLA sub-analyses, any influence of HLA type on TCRB rearrangement was left unresolved. Shorter templates might be favored by PCR, yet because patient and control samples were amplified and corrected together, any such skew would affect both groups equally.

The entire amount of isolated RNA was reverse transcribed using the High Capacity cDNA Reverse Transcription Kit, so the sequenced TCRB transcripts were expressed ones. Deep immunoSEQ sequencing was applied to naive, central memory and regulatory T cell samples, giving an average of approximately 4 million total reads per sample. After sorted cells were lysed in RLT buffer, RNA was extracted with DNase-treated RNeasy Micro or Mini kits, with the choice depending on cell number. To prevent cross-contamination, every cell subset was processed on its own, while patient and healthy donor samples were processed together. TCRB sequences were amplified from cDNA with the immunoSEQ multiplex PCR, producing 87-bp fragments spanning the CDR3 region. Sequencing of the amplicons was done on the Illumina HiSeq platform. In the source study's methods: Synthetic template baselines were used to correct PCR bias computationally, reads within Hamming distance 2 were collapsed together, and singletons that could not be merged were discarded. Reads were aligned to IMGT to assign V, D and J genes, CDR3 length, and insertions or deletions at six rearrangement sites. Within each subset, clonotype counts were normalized to sorted cell number, and only after that were true diversity and Gini coefficients computed with the tcR R package. The overlap coefficient, calculated on TCRB nucleotide sequences, was used to quantify repertoire sharing. TCRdb holds this immuneACCESS table with in-frame rearrangements only. Some clones are missing; in checked studies, unresolved V genes explain under half, and the rest has no known cause. D and trimming were read from the DNA, whereas the V and J calls and clone size are those reported in that table. The sample table lists about 150,000 clones, approximately 12% of them with a count of one. The top ten clones comprise roughly 2% of the sample.

A single peripheral blood draw of around 100 mL on average was collected from each donor into heparinised tubes. Using a panel that included CD45RO, CCR7, CD25, CD127, CD95 and CD27, naive, central memory, regulatory and stem cell-like memory CD4+ T cells were sorted on a BD FACSAria II. A purity above 98% was achieved for all sorted populations. PBMCs were separated immediately by Lymphoprep density gradient centrifugation and were stained directly, without being cultured. So that batch effects would be minimized, each experiment stained and sorted samples in pairs, pairing one healthy donor with one patient. As concerns this clone: This receptor's antigen is unknown. Per-base qualities were not stored, and no clone one base away is much larger.

CDR1 is given as SGHTA and CDR2 as FQGNSA, both from the germline V gene. The CDR3 runs 15 amino acids, cysteine and phenylalanine included. Only CDR3 DNA remains: 45 bases, in frame from the first base. The V and J ends are trimmed by 0 bases and 2 bases, leaving 7 bases between them. The clonotype comes from a man aged 18 to 29 in good health. Sequenced material: central memory CD4+ T cells from blood. This receptor chain uses TRBV7-2 and TRBJ2-2, and possibly TRBD2, on 5 matching bases. The bases read TGTGCCAGCAGCTTAGCGGGAGCAAACACCGGGGAGCTGTTTTTT. This yields the protein CASSLAGANTGELFF.